Listed here are 25 T cell receptor beta chains from one sample, sequenced in a study of cytomegalovirus exposure and HLA in healthy donors (TCRdb year 2017). To prepare the library, the immunoSEQ multiplex PCR assay was applied. The multiplex PCR relied on a mix of 60 forward primers for TCR Vbeta segments and 13 reverse primers for TCR Jbeta segments. This is the immuneACCESS table as TCRdb keeps it, with only in-frame sequences that have V and J called. A part of the clones is gone; compared with another copy, unresolved V genes explain less than half, and the rest is unexplained. For this sample there are 90,000 to 120,000 clones; roughly 87% appear just once. The ten largest clones take up less than 3.5% of the sample. The sequenced material came from PBMCs. The receptors come from a man younger than 45 in good health and CMV-seropositive.

The chain links TRBV6-4 to TRBJ1-2, with 7 bases fitting TRBD1. V shed 3 bases and J 8 bases; nucleotides not matched to a gene: 6. CDR3 length: 13 residues. Germline V gives CDR1 MRHNA, CDR2 SNTAGT. The CDR3 sequence is CASSDNRGLGYTF. The CDR3 DNA sequence: TGTGCCAGCAGTGATAACAGGGGACTCGGCTACACCTTC.

With regard to this clone: This same CDR3 is encoded by further DNA sequences in the sample. The J gene is TRBJ1-5, the V gene TRBV6-1; 8 bases fit TRBD1. The CDR3 spans 16 residues. Germline CDR1 and CDR2: MNHNS and SASEGT. Germline trimming cut 3 bases from V and 4 bases from J; bases unmatched to any gene: 8. CDR3 amino acids: CASSESTGEPNQPQHF. The CDR3 coding sequence is TGTGCCAGCAGTGAGTCGACAGGGGAACCTAATCAGCCCCAGCATTTT.

The chain joins TRBV18 to TRBJ1-2, with 7 bases matching TRBD1. The CDR3 length is 12 residues. Germline CDR1 and CDR2: KGHSH and LQKENI. J gave up 8 bases and V 5 bases, and 5 bases lay outside the gene matches. As DNA, the CDR3 is TGTGCCAGCTCATCGACAGGGAAAGGCTACACCTTC. Its translation: CASSSTGKGYTF. Full variable domain (rest looked up from reference TRBV18 and TRBJ1-2): NAGVMQNPRHLVRRRGQEARLRCSPMKGHSHVYWYRQLPEEGLKFMVYLQKENIIDESGMPKERFSAEFPKEGPSILRIQQVVRGDSAAYFCASSSTGKGYTFGSGTRLTVV.

This sequence joins TRBV7-8 and TRBJ1-2; D may be TRBD1 (6 bases). The CDR3 length is 13 residues. CDR1 is SGHVS, CDR2 FQNEAQ, per germline. The ends were cut back, 3 bases at V and 6 bases at J, with 11 bases in the middle. The CDR3 DNA reads TGTGCCAGCAGCTTGGGCTACAGGGATGGCTACACCTTC. It encodes CASSLGYRDGYTF.

The rearrangement joins TRBV7-2 to TRBJ1-1; D perhaps matches TRBD1 (5 bases). This CDR3 has 14 residues. V was clipped by 11 bases and J by 3 bases, with 19 bases between them. The germline CDR1 and CDR2 sequences are SGHTA and FQGNSA. CDR3 coding DNA: TGTGCCTCAGTGGGGCAGGTTGGGGACACTGAAGCTTTCTTT. Translation: CASVGQVGDTEAFF.

This clone was found a few times. The V gene is TRBV2, the J gene TRBJ1-1; D uncertain. Trimming took off 7 bases at V and 1 base at J, with 4 bases between the two ends. The germline CDR1 and CDR2 sequences are SNHLY and FYNNEI. The CDR3 spans 11 residues. The CDR3 coding sequence is TGTGCCAGCACGAGGAACACTGAAGCTTTCTTT. Protein sequence: CASTRNTEAFF.

V gene TRBV10-1 combines with J gene TRBJ2-7, with 10 nucleotides matching TRBD1. This CDR3 is built from 15 residues. Unmatched junction bases numbered 6, after V lost 3 bases and J lost 4 bases. Germline CDR1 is WNHNN and CDR2 is SYGVQD (reference sequence). The CDR3 DNA is TGCGCCAGCAGTGATGGGACAGGGGCTTCATACGAGCAGTACTTC. This sequence encodes CASSDGTGASYEQYF.

The rearrangement joins TRBV19 to TRBJ1-4, with a tentative D call TRBD1 (6 bases). V lost 5 bases, J lost 0 bases, and 19 bases lay in between. The CDR3 consists of 18 residues. Germline loops: CDR1 LNHDA, CDR2 SQIVND (reference sequence). The CDR3 loop is CASSPRTAEKATNEKLFF. As DNA, the CDR3 is TGTGCCAGTAGTCCCCGGACAGCCGAGAAAGCAACTAATGAAAAACTGTTTTTT.

A note on this clone: The junction departs from the called germline gene at one end, perhaps through a read error. The V and J genes are TRBV7-9 and TRBJ2-2, with 7 bases identical to TRBD2. Germline loops: CDR1 SEHNR, CDR2 FQNEAQ (reference sequence). The CDR3 sequence is 15 residues long. The CDR3 bases are TGTTCCAGCAGCACTAGCGCCCCCGGGACCGGGGAGCTGTTTTTT. Protein sequence: CSSSTSAPGTGELFF.

The chain is built from TRBV6-5 and TRBJ1-2; weak D call: TRBD1 (6 bases). The CDR3 has 12 residues. With 5 bases removed from V and 7 bases from J, the gap between germline ends came to 11 bases. Germline values: CDR1 MNHEY, CDR2 SVGAGI. CDR3 amino acids: CASSGQPPGYTF. As DNA, the CDR3 is TGTGCCAGCAGTGGACAGCCGCCTGGCTACACCTTC.

Worth noting for this clone: At one end the junction does not follow the germline gene, possibly because of a read error. The genes are TRBV5-1 and TRBJ1-2; D call uncertain. CDR1 is SGHRS and CDR2 is YFSETQ in the germline V gene. This CDR3 has 16 residues. The CDR3: CASSLFGISGNYVYTF. The CDR3 nucleotides are TGCGCCAGCAGTTTGTTCGGCATATCGGGAAACTATGTCTACACCTTC.

The J gene is TRBJ2-7, the V gene TRBV6-5; 8 bases map to TRBD1. In germline, CDR1 is MNHEY, CDR2 SVGAGI. Trimming cost V 7 bases and J 5 bases; bases outside gene matches: 10. The CDR3 is 14 amino acids. CDR3 DNA: TGTGCCAGCAACAAAGGTGGACAGGGCCACGAGCAGTACTTC. The encoded protein is CASNKGGQGHEQYF.

V is TRBV6-1 and J is TRBJ2-1; 11 bases agree with TRBD2. This CDR3 is built from 14 residues. In germline, CDR1 is MNHNS, CDR2 SASEGT. With 9 bases clipped from V and 8 bases from J, the junction kept 9 bases outside the gene matches. Here the CDR3 reads CASTSGGVPDEQFF. The CDR3 DNA is TGTGCCAGTACTAGCGGGGGAGTTCCGGATGAGCAGTTCTTC.

This clone was observed a single time. The J gene is TRBJ2-7, the V gene TRBV18; D is possibly TRBD2 (6 bases). CDR1 and CDR2 from the germline V gene are KGHSH and LQKENI. The CDR3 extends over 14 amino acids. Deletions cut 3 bases from V and 0 bases from J, with 9 bases between. The CDR3 DNA reads as TGTGCCAGCTCACCGGCGGGGCCCTCCTACGAGCAGTACTTC. Its protein is CASSPAGPSYEQYF.

The chain employs TRBV7-9 and TRBJ2-3, with unresolved D. Germline CDR1 reads SEHNR; CDR2 reads FQNEAQ (reference sequence). CDR3 length: 12 residues. Trimming pared 5 bases from V and 2 bases from J, leaving 5 bases between. The CDR3, as DNA: TGTGCCAGCAGCCGCTACACAGATACGCAGTATTTT. It translates to CASSRYTDTQYF. The entire variable domain, with the rest obtained from reference TRBV7-9 and TRBJ2-3, is as follows: DTGVSQNPRHKITKRGQNVTFRCDPISEHNRLYWYRQTLGQGPEFLTYFQNEAQLEKSRLLSDRFSAERPKGSFSTLEIQRTEQGDSAMYLCASSRYTDTQYFGPGTRLTVL.

The V call is TRBV13, the J call TRBJ2-2; 7 bases align to TRBD2. The trim removed 6 bases at V and 7 bases at J, leaving 5 bases unmatched. Per germline, CDR1 PRHDT and CDR2 FYEKMQ (reference sequence). The CDR3 extends over 13 amino acids. Here the CDR3 reads CASSPREVGELFF. In DNA, the CDR3 is TGTGCCAGCAGTCCCCGGGAGGTCGGGGAGCTGTTTTTT.

About this clone: Its ends do not fully match the called genes, so a read error is possible. The chain employs TRBV9 and TRBJ2-1; TRBD1 agrees at 8 bases. The CDR3 is made up of 16 amino acids. Germline CDR1 SGDLS, CDR2 YYNGEE. Here the CDR3 reads CASSPQGAITYNERFF. CDR3 DNA sequence: TGTGCCAGCAGCCCTCAGGGGGCGATTACCTACAATGAGCGGTTCTTC.

The genes are TRBV6-5 and TRBJ2-3; TRBD1 agrees at 7 bases. Germline CDR1 MNHEY, CDR2 SVGAGI. The CDR3 contains 13 residues. J lost 2 bases, V lost 8 bases, and 4 bases had no gene match. The CDR3 protein is CASWDSFTDTQYF. DNA for the CDR3: TGTGCCAGCTGGGACAGCTTCACAGATACGCAGTATTTT.

Here the CDR3 reads CASSTYRGMNTEAFF. The CDR3 DNA reads as TGTGCCAGCAGCACCTACAGGGGAATGAACACTGAAGCTTTCTTT. The chain employs TRBV5-6 and TRBJ1-1, with TRBD1 identical over 7 bases. The J segment lost 0 bases and the V segment lost 4 bases, leaving 6 bases of the junction unmatched. There are 15 residues in the CDR3. The germline gives CDR1 SGHDT, CDR2 YYEEEE.

This clone was counted a single time. This rearrangement joins TRBV11-2 to TRBJ2-2; no firm D call. The CDR3 loop spans 17 amino acids. V was cut by 3 bases and J by 1 base, with 15 bases left in between. CDR1 is SGHAT and CDR2 is FQNNGV in the germline V gene. As DNA, the CDR3 is TGTGCCAGCAGCTTTCAGCTGCTAGGCGGGAACACCGGGGAGCTGTTTTTT. Amino acids: CASSFQLLGGNTGELFF.

The chain is built from TRBV5-1 and TRBJ2-7; tentative D call: TRBD2 (5 bases). Trimming took 4 bases from V and 0 from J, leaving 14 bases between them. The CDR3 loop spans 15 amino acids. Germline CDR1 reads SGHRS; CDR2 reads YFSETQ. This CDR3 is CASSISDTLSYEQYF. The CDR3, as DNA: TGCGCCAGCAGCATTAGCGATACCCTCTCCTACGAGCAGTACTTC.

The V call is TRBV4-1, the J call TRBJ1-1, with D tentatively TRBD1 (5 bases). From germline, CDR1 is MGHRA and CDR2 YSYEKL. V was pared by 2 bases and J by 0 bases, with 7 bases between. This CDR3 comprises 14 residues. The CDR3 protein is CASSQRQLNTEAFF. CDR3 sequence (DNA): TGCGCCAGCAGCCAACGACAGTTGAACACTGAAGCTTTCTTT.

This clone was seen a handful of times. The chain couples TRBV5-1 to TRBJ2-2, with no clear D. CDR1 is SGHRS, CDR2 YFSETQ, per germline. V dropped 1 base and J dropped 1 base, with 5 bases sitting between them. This CDR3 is built from 14 residues. The CDR3: CASSLFRNTGELFF. DNA of the CDR3: TGCGCCAGCAGCTTGTTTCGGAACACCGGGGAGCTGTTTTTT.

The gene calls are TRBV7-2 and TRBJ1-1, with a tentative D call TRBD1 (6 bases). V lost 8 bases to trimming and J lost 4 bases, with 17 bases between them. Germline V gene data show CDR1 as SGHTA and CDR2 as FQGNSA. This CDR3 has 14 amino acids. The DNA of the CDR3 is TGTGCCAGCGGAGGAGGGGGAGGGGGCACTGAAGCTTTCTTT. It encodes CASGGGGGGTEAFF.

This clone was observed a single time. CDR3 amino acids: CASSERGGENTEAFF. The CDR3, as DNA: TGTGCCAGCAGTGAACGCGGAGGAGAGAACACTGAAGCTTTCTTT. V gene TRBV2 combines with J gene TRBJ1-1; no definite D call. CDR1 and CDR2 from the germline V gene are SNHLY and FYNNEI. The CDR3 totals 15 residues. The ends were cut back, 2 bases at V and 1 base at J, with 11 bases in the middle.